Shown below are 5 T cell receptor beta chains from a single sample sequenced in a study of shared clonotypes between healthy human individuals. Data came from immunoSEQ multiplex PCR; TCRdb stores just in-frame clones and leaves some out. The table has 2 million to 2.5 million clones, around 95% seen once. The sequenced material came from naive CD4+ T cells sorted from blood. Documented subset: CD45RA+ positively selected. The receptors come from a man aged 18 to 30 in good health.

The genes are TRBV6-5 and TRBJ1-3, with D unresolved. The V gene lost 0 bases and the J gene lost 0 bases, with 6 bases spanning the gap. The CDR3 has 15 residues. Germline loops: CDR1 MNHEY, CDR2 SVGAGI. The CDR3 DNA reads TGTGCCAGCAGTTACTCGGGGTTCTCTGGAAACACCATATATTTT. Translation: CASSYSGFSGNTIYF.

The V gene is TRBV7-2, the J gene TRBJ2-5, with 8 bases that match TRBD1. Germline V CDR1 and CDR2: SGHTA, FQGNSA. Trimming removed 5 bases from V and 7 bases from J; junction bases left unmatched: 3. CDR3 length: 12 amino acids. CDR3 residues: CASSLDRATQYF. The CDR3, as DNA: TGTGCCAGCAGCCTGGACAGGGCGACCCAGTACTTC.

A single count supports this clone. The genes are TRBV10-2 and TRBJ2-7; 7 nucleotides line up with TRBD2. With 7 bases clipped from V and 2 bases from J, the junction kept 17 bases outside the gene matches. The CDR3 length is 17 residues. Germline-derived CDR1 and CDR2 are WSHSY and SAAADI. The CDR3 region has the DNA TGCGCCAGCACTTTTGGGACTATCCAAATAGGCCCCTACGAGCAGTACTTC. Translation: CASTFGTIQIGPYEQYF.

This chain joins TRBV2 and TRBJ2-3; 8 positions match TRBD1. Germline V CDR1 and CDR2: SNHLY, FYNNEI. The CDR3 is 15 residues long. V was clipped by 6 bases and J by 5 bases; unmatched bases: 10. CDR3 sequence (DNA): TGTGCCAGCAGCGCCCAGGGGGCCTCCGGAGATACGCAGTATTTT. Amino acid sequence: CASSAQGASGDTQYF.

The rearrangement uses TRBV7-2 and TRBJ1-3, with D uncertain. Germline V gene sequence: CDR1 SGHTA, CDR2 FQGNSA. The CDR3 is made up of 15 amino acids. The ends were cut back, 3 bases at V and 0 bases at J, with 9 bases in the middle. The CDR3 protein is CASSLRVGSGNTIYF. For the CDR3, the DNA is TGTGCCAGCAGCTTGAGGGTGGGCTCTGGAAACACCATATATTTT.